Listed here are 21 T cell receptor beta chains from one sample, sequenced in a study of long-term antiretroviral therapy in people with HIV. The immunoSEQ assay was v3.0, run at survey level. The protocol was immunoSEQ multiplex PCR, while the TCRdb copy is restricted to in-frame clones and leaves out a portion. The data hold approximately 29,000 clones, with roughly 90% observed a single time. The sample was unsorted PBMCs, taken 0.5 years after starting antiretroviral therapy. Every receptor here comes from a young woman with HIV.

This chain joins TRBV19 and TRBJ1-1; 7 positions agree with TRBD1. Per the germline V gene, CDR1 is LNHDA and CDR2 is SQIVND (reference sequence). The V gene end was trimmed by 6 bases and the J gene end by 5 bases; junction bases not matched to a gene: 12. The CDR3 consists of 15 residues. In nucleotides, the CDR3 is TGTGCCAGTAGCCGCGCCAGGGGGGGTTGGACTGAAGCTTTCTTT. Translation: CASSRARGGWTEAFF.

The V call is TRBV5-4, the J call TRBJ2-1; perhaps TRBD1 as D (6 bases). From germline, CDR1 is SGHNT and CDR2 YYREEE (reference sequence). This CDR3 comprises 13 residues. The V and J ends lost 3 bases and 4 bases respectively, with 8 bases between them. CDR3 amino acids: CASSSGQYNEQFF. CDR3 bases: TGTGCCAGCAGCTCCGGACAGTACAATGAGCAGTTCTTC.

A few counts support this clone. The rearrangement uses TRBV6-6 and TRBJ2-5; D remains ambiguous. Germline CDR1 MNHNY, CDR2 SVGAGI (reference sequence). With 6 bases removed from V and 3 bases from J, the gap between germline ends came to 2 bases. The CDR3 is made up of 10 amino acids. The CDR3 loop reads CASREETQYF. In DNA form, the CDR3 reads TGTGCCAGCAGGGAAGAGACCCAGTACTTC.

J is TRBJ2-3 and V is TRBV6-8, with 7 bases that match TRBD2. The CDR3 totals 14 residues. The J segment lost 5 bases and the V segment lost 6 bases, leaving 8 bases of the junction unmatched. Germline values: CDR1 MNHGY, CDR2 SAAAGT. The CDR3 bases are TGTGCCAGCAGGGGGGGAGGGAGTGGAGATACGCAGTATTTT. Residues: CASRGGGSGDTQYF.

The V and J genes are TRBV7-9 and TRBJ2-1, with 12 bases matching TRBD2. The CDR3 extends over 17 amino acids. CDR1 is SEHNR, CDR2 FQNEAQ, per germline (reference sequence). Trimming removed 3 bases from V and 3 bases from J; junction bases left unmatched: 6. The CDR3 reads CASSLNPSGRGYNEQFF. CDR3 bases: TGTGCCAGCAGCTTGAACCCTAGCGGGAGGGGCTACAATGAGCAGTTCTTC.

Only one count was recorded for this clone. V and J are TRBV9 and TRBJ2-2; 13 bases are shared with TRBD2. V was clipped by 2 bases and J by 0 bases; unmatched bases: 4. This CDR3 has 18 amino acids. Per the germline V gene, CDR1 is SGDLS and CDR2 is YYNGEE. CDR3 region: CASSVSGLAGANTGELFF. The DNA for the CDR3 is TGTGCCAGCAGCGTTTCCGGACTAGCGGGAGCGAACACCGGGGAGCTGTTTTTT.

By proportion, this clone is medium-sized. This chain uses TRBV6-4 with TRBJ2-7; D is perhaps TRBD1 or TRBD2 (5 bases each). V was trimmed by 2 bases and J by 3 bases, leaving 8 bases between them. The CDR3 is 13 amino acids. The V gene's germline CDR1 is MRHNA and CDR2 SNTAGT. As DNA, the CDR3 is TGTGCCAGCAGTGACCGGGACGTCTACGAGCAGTACTTC. The encoded protein is CASSDRDVYEQYF.

The chain joins TRBV10-2 to TRBJ2-1; 7 bases fit TRBD1. This CDR3 is built from 13 residues. CDR1 and CDR2 (germline): WSHSY, SAAADI. J was trimmed by 0 bases and V by 8 bases; bases with no gene match: 1. The CDR3 is CASRDSSYNEQFF. DNA of the CDR3: TGCGCCAGCCGGGACAGCTCCTACAATGAGCAGTTCTTC.

V usage is TRBV7-9 and J usage is TRBJ1-2; 10 nucleotides agree with TRBD1. J was trimmed by 8 bases and V by 5 bases; bases with no gene match: 5. Germline values: CDR1 SEHNR, CDR2 FQNEAQ (reference sequence). This CDR3 comprises 13 residues. CDR3: CASSPDRGQGYTF. The CDR3 DNA is TGTGCCAGCAGCCCAGACAGGGGGCAAGGCTACACCTTC.

As regards this clone: At one end, the junction sequence differs from germline, possibly due to a read error. This chain uses TRBV27 with TRBJ1-2; D gene ambiguous. The CDR3 totals 13 residues. Germline V gene sequence: CDR1 MNHEY, CDR2 SMNVEV (reference sequence). The DNA of the CDR3 is TGTGCCAGCAGTGTATCCGGGTCTTATGGCTACACCTTC. Amino acids: CASSVSGSYGYTF.

V usage is TRBV27 and J usage is TRBJ1-3; TRBD1 aligns across 12 bases. CDR1 is MNHEY and CDR2 is SMNVEV in the germline V gene (reference sequence). The CDR3 contains 19 residues. Trimming took 4 bases from V and 0 from J; bases not matched to a gene: 10. CDR3 nucleotides: TGTGCCAGCAGTTCCAGGGACAGGGGGCTCGGTAACTCTGGAAACACCATATATTTT. This sequence encodes CASSSRDRGLGNSGNTIYF.

The chain recombines TRBV7-2 with TRBJ2-1, with D perhaps matching TRBD2 (6 bases). Per germline, CDR1 SGHTA and CDR2 FQGNSA. The CDR3 covers 13 residues. V was pared by 5 bases and J by 9 bases, with 14 bases between. The CDR3: CASSKTRLGEQFF. The CDR3 DNA is TGTGCCAGCAGCAAGACTAGATTGGGTGAGCAGTTCTTC. Drawing the rest from reference TRBV7-2 and TRBJ2-1, the complete variable domain is GAGVSQSPSNKVTEKGKDVELRCDPISGHTALYWYRQSLGQGLEFLIYFQGNSAPDKSGLPSDRFSAERTGGSVSTLTIQRTQQEDSAVYLCASSKTRLGEQFFGPGTRLTVL.

This clone occurred once. The chain uses TRBV5-4 and TRBJ1-3; 11 nucleotides match TRBD1. The length of the CDR3 is 16 residues. The germline V gene encodes CDR1 SGHNT and CDR2 YYREEE (reference sequence). With V trimmed by 2 bases and J by 0 bases, 1 base remained unmatched. This CDR3 is CASSFGTGGSGNTIYF. As DNA, the CDR3 is TGTGCCAGCAGCTTCGGGACAGGGGGCTCTGGAAACACCATATATTTT.

The rearrangement links TRBV5-1 to TRBJ1-1; 7 bases are shared with TRBD1. The CDR3 length is 16 residues. CDR1 and CDR2 from the germline V gene are SGHRS and YFSETQ. The trim removed 7 bases at V and 3 bases at J, leaving 15 bases unmatched. The CDR3 region has the DNA TGCGCCAGCCCAAGGGGGCGAGCCAGTTCGGACACTGAAGCTTTCTTT. Encoded protein: CASPRGRASSDTEAFF.

The chain is built from TRBV7-9 and TRBJ2-7, with D tentatively TRBD2 (6 bases). The CDR3 covers 18 residues. Germline V gives CDR1 SEHNR, CDR2 FQNEAQ (reference sequence). V was trimmed by 8 bases and J by 7 bases, leaving 33 bases between them. CDR3 amino acids: CASGGNTQWRVVPGEQYF. The CDR3 DNA follows: TGTGCCAGCGGGGGAAACACACAATGGAGGGTTGTACCGGGGGAGCAGTACTTC. The entire variable domain, with the rest obtained from reference TRBV7-9 and TRBJ2-7, is as follows: DTGVSQNPRHKITKRGQNVTFRCDPISEHNRLYWYRQTLGQGPEFLTYFQNEAQLEKSRLLSDRFSAERPKGSFSTLEIQRTEQGDSAMYLCASGGNTQWRVVPGEQYFGPGTRLTVT.

The chain employs TRBV6-1 and TRBJ2-1; D is possibly TRBD1 (6 bases). Trimming took off 6 bases at V and 5 bases at J, with 11 bases between the two ends. The V gene's germline CDR1 is MNHNS and CDR2 SASEGT. CDR3 length equals 13 residues. The CDR3 is CASRIGTNNEQFF. The CDR3 DNA follows: TGTGCCAGCAGGATCGGGACAAACAATGAGCAGTTCTTC.

The rearrangement links TRBV9 to TRBJ2-1, with TRBD2 identical over 7 bases. Germline CDR1 is SGDLS and CDR2 is YYNGEE. The CDR3 is 16 amino acids. V was pared by 0 bases and J by 5 bases, with 8 bases of the junction left unmatched. The CDR3 loop is CASSVGGLAANNEQFF. The CDR3 region has the DNA TGTGCCAGCAGCGTAGGAGGTCTAGCGGCGAACAATGAGCAGTTCTTC.

To note about this clone: Other DNA sequences of this sample code for an identical CDR3. The genes are TRBV27 and TRBJ2-1; 8 bases are a match to TRBD2. The CDR3 is 15 amino acids. CDR1 and CDR2 (germline): MNHEY, SMNVEV (reference sequence). V was clipped by 5 bases and J by 2 bases; unmatched bases: 5. The CDR3: CASSLSGSPYNEQFF. The CDR3, as DNA: TGTGCCAGCAGTCTCAGCGGGAGTCCCTACAATGAGCAGTTCTTC.

The chain carries TRBV7-8 and TRBJ2-1; no clear D. V lost 7 bases and J 7 bases, leaving 11 bases between the germline ends. The germline CDR1 and CDR2 sequences are SGHVS and FQNEAQ. The CDR3 is made up of 12 amino acids. CDR3 sequence: CASNRGWNEQFF. CDR3 nucleotide sequence: TGTGCCAGCAACCGCGGATGGAATGAGCAGTTCTTC.

This chain joins TRBV23-1 and TRBJ2-6; D call uncertain. TRBV23-1 is placed among ORFs of uncertain function. Trimming removed 4 bases from V and 3 bases from J, with 13 bases in between. The CDR3 extends over 16 amino acids. The CDR3 bases are TGCGCCAGCAGTCTTAGGATGAGATTTGGGGCCAACGTCCTGACTTTC. Protein product: CASSLRMRFGANVLTF.

The J gene is TRBJ2-1, the V gene TRBV11-1, with TRBD2 as a possible D gene (5 bases). The V and J ends lost 1 base and 12 bases respectively, with 19 bases between them. Germline V CDR1 and CDR2: SGHAT, FQDESV (reference sequence). The CDR3 contains 15 residues. The CDR3 protein is CASSLEGLLGKGQFF. For the CDR3, the DNA is TGTGCCAGCAGCTTAGAAGGTCTACTAGGCAAAGGGCAGTTCTTC.